The rows below give T cell receptor beta chains drawn from one sample of a study of Graves' ophthalmopathy and Graves' hyperthyroidism. TCRdb redid the calling of the multiplex PCR reads with MiXCR, one entry per CDR3 protein. The sample has some 1.1 million distinct CDR3 sequences; about two fifths are singletons. Sequenced sample: peripheral blood or thyroid tissue (not recorded which). Receptor source: an adult man with Graves' hyperthyroidism. The conserved cysteine and the conserved F or W are not part of the CDR3 here. Fields, in order: V gene, CDR3 protein.

V: TRBV14; CDR3: ASSPLTPGPRDQPQH
V: TRBV25-1; CDR3: ASSLTEDSASGANVLT
V: TRBV6-5; CDR3: ASSWTGSGLQETQY
V: TRBV20-1; CDR3: SAQGAGAGSIH
V: TRBV5-1; CDR3: ASSLADRVPGELF
V: TRBV20-1; CDR3: SARDPSQETQY
V: TRBV12-3/TRBV12-4; CDR3: ASSLALGGDGNQPQH
V: TRBV12-3/TRBV12-4; CDR3: ASRPRTSGSTGELF
V: TRBV6-1; CDR3: ASRGGVATQY
V: TRBV29-1; CDR3: SVDRVGYEQY